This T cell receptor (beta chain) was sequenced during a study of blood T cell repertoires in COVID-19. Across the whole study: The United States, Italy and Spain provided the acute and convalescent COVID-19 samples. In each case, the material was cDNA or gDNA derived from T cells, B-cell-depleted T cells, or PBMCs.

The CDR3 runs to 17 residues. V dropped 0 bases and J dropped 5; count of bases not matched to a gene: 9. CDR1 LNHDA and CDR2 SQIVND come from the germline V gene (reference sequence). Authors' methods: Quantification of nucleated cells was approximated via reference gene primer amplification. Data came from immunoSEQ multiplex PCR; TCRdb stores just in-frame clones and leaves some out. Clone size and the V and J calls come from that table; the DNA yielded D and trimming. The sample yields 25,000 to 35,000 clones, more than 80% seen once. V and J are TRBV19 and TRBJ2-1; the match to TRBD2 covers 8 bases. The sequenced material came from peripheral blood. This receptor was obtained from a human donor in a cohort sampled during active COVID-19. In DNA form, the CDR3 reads TGTGCCAGTAGTATAGATCAACAGCGGGAGTGGAACAATGAGCAGTTCTTC. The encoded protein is CASSIDQQREWNNEQFF.